This T cell receptor beta chain was identified in a study of beta chain features in type 1 diabetes (dated by TCRdb to about 2018). Some background on the complete study: Patients and healthy donors did not differ in mean age, gender distribution, total cell number or subset yield. A total of some 100,000,000 sorted cells were examined across all samples, and a strong correlation was observed between cell number per subset and RNA yield. In the study, TCRB repertoires of sorted circulating CD4+ T cell subsets from recently diagnosed type 1 diabetes patients were compared with those of matched healthy donors. Whereas all 28 donors provided naive and central memory subsets, regulatory and stem cell-like memory subsets were isolated from just 8 patients and about 8 healthy donors. What the study reported, not specific to this receptor: Shorter templates might be favored by PCR, yet because patient and control samples were amplified and corrected together, any such skew would affect both groups equally. At VDJ recombination sites, type 1 diabetes patients had fewer insertions and more deleted nucleotides, which implies abnormalities in thymic rearrangement. Because cDNA rather than genomic DNA was sequenced, highly expressing activated cells could have been over-represented, although no difference in activation and CD3 levels was found between groups. A moderate but significant shortening of TCRB CDR3 length was observed in type 1 diabetes patients in all four CD4+ subsets. HLA sub-analyses involved small numbers of individuals, so any influence of HLA type on TCRB rearrangement remained unresolved. Naive, central memory and regulatory TCRB repertoires appeared more similar among patients than among healthy donors.

The entire amount of isolated RNA was reverse transcribed using the High Capacity cDNA Reverse Transcription Kit, so the sequenced TCRB transcripts were expressed ones. Deep immunoSEQ sequencing was performed on naive, central memory and regulatory T cell samples, with an average of about 3.57 million total reads per sample. Sorted cells were lysed in RLT buffer, and RNA was extracted using DNase-treated RNeasy Micro or Mini kits according to cell number. To prevent cross-contamination, each cell subset was processed individually, whereas patient and healthy donor samples were processed jointly. The immunoSEQ multiplex PCR was used to amplify TCRB sequences from cDNA, generating 87-bp fragments that spanned the CDR3 region. Sequencing of the amplicons was done on the Illumina HiSeq platform. The published analysis was carried out like this. Synthetic template baselines were used to correct PCR bias computationally, reads within Hamming distance 2 were collapsed, and singletons that could not be merged were discarded. By aligning reads against IMGT, V, D and J genes, CDR3 length, and insertions or deletions at six rearrangement sites were assigned. Within each subset, clonotype counts were normalized to sorted cell number, after which true diversity and Gini coefficients were computed with the tcR R package. The overlap coefficient, calculated on TCRB nucleotide sequences, was used to measure repertoire sharing. Out-of-frame TCRB sequences from naive cells were analyzed as a proxy for the pre-selection repertoire. TCRdb mirrors the immuneACCESS table, restricted to in-frame sequences. Some clones are absent from its copies; in checked studies, under half trace to an unresolved V gene, and the reason for the others is unknown. D and trimming come from the DNA, and the V and J calls and clone size come from that table. The sample has about 360,000 clones on record, around 13% of them singletons. The ten most abundant clones make up about 0.01% of the sample.

From each donor, a single peripheral blood sample of approximately 110 mL on average was drawn into heparinised tubes. A BD FACSAria II was used to sort naive, central memory, regulatory and stem cell-like memory CD4+ T cells with a panel that included CD45RO, CCR7, CD25, CD127, CD95 and CD27. Purity was above 95% for every sorted population. Right away, PBMCs were isolated by Lymphoprep density gradient centrifugation and were stained directly, with no culture step. So that batch effects would be minimized, each experiment stained and sorted samples in pairs, pairing one healthy donor with one patient. As for this clone: Its binding antigen is unknown. Qualities for individual bases were not recorded, and no much larger clone is one base off. Within the sample, other DNA sequences also encode this same CDR3.

Taken from the germline V gene, the CDR1 and CDR2 loops are SGHRS and YFSETQ. Reading from cysteine to phenylalanine, the CDR3 counts 14 amino acids. Only the CDR3 part of the read is kept: 42 bases, read in frame from the first base. V has 4 bases trimmed and J has 4 bases trimmed; junction bases matching no gene number 1. The sequence joins TRBV5-1 to TRBJ2-1, with 11 bases in between that match TRBD2. Specimen: naive CD4+ T cells from blood. The sample's cell subset or site, from its label and the paper: true naive CD4+ T cells. This TCR was recovered from a woman under 30 with type 1 diabetes. The CDR3: CASSGTSGYNEQFF. The DNA reads as follows: TGCGCCAGCAGCGGGACTAGCGGATACAATGAGCAGTTCTTC. Supplemented by the reference TRBV5-1 and TRBJ2-1 proteins around the CDR3, the complete variable domain is KAGVTQTPRYLIKTRGQQVTLSCSPISGHRSVSWYQQTPGQGLQFLFEYFSETQRNKGNFPGRFSGRQFSNSRSEMNVSTLELGDSALYLCASSGTSGYNEQFFGPGTRLTVL.